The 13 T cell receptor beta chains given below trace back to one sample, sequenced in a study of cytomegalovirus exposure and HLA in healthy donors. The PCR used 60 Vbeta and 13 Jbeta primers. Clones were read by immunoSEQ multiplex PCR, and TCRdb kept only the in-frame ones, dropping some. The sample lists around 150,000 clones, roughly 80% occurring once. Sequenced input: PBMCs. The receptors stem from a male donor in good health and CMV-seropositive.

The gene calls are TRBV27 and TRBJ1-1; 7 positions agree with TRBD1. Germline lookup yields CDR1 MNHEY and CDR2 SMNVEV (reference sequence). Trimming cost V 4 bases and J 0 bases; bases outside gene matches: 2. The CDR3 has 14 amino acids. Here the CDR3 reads CASSSGTVNTEAFF. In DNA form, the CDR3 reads TGTGCCAGCAGTTCCGGGACAGTGAACACTGAAGCTTTCTTT.

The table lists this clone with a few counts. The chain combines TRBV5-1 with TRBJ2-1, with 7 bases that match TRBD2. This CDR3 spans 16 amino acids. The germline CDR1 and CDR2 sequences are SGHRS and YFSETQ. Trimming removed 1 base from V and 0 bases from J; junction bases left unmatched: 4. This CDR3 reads CASSLPSGSSYNEQFF. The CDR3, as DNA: TGCGCCAGCAGCTTGCCTAGCGGAAGCTCCTACAATGAGCAGTTCTTC.

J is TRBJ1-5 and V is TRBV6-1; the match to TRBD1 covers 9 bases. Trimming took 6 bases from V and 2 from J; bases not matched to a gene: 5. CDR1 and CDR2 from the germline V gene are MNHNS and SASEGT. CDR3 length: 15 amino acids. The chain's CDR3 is CASRMGQGGNQPQHF. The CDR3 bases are TGTGCCAGCAGAATGGGACAGGGAGGCAATCAGCCCCAGCATTTT.

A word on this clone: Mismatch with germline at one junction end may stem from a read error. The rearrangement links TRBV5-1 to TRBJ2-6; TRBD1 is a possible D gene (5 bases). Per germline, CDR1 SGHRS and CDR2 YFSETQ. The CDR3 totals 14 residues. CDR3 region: CASSQASGANGLTF. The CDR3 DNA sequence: TGCGCCAGCAGCCAAGCCTCTGGGGCCAACGGCCTGACTTTC.

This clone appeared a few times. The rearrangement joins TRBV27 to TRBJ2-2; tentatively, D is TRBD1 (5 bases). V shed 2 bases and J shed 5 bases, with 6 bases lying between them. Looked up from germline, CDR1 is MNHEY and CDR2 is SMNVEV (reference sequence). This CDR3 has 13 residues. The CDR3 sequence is CASSLQGTGELFF. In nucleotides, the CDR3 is TGTGCCAGCAGTTTACAGGGAACCGGGGAGCTGTTTTTT.

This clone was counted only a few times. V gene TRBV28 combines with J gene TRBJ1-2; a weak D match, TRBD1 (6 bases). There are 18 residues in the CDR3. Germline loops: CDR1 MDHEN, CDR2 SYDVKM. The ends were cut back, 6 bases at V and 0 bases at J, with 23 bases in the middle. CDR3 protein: CASSRPRDTDPANYGYTF. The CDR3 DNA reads TGTGCCAGCAGCCGCCCCCGGGACACGGATCCAGCTAACTATGGCTACACCTTC.

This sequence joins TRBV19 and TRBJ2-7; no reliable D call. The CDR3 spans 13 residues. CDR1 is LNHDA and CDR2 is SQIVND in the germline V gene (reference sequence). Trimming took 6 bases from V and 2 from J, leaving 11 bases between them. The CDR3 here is CASSNDIAYEQYF. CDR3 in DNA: TGTGCCAGTAGCAACGACATTGCCTACGAGCAGTACTTC.

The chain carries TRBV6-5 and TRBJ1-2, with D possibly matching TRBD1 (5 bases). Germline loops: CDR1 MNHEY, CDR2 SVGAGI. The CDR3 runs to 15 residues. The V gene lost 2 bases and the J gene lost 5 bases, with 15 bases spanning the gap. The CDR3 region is CASSYHRQNGYGYTF. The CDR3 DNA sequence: TGTGCCAGCAGTTACCACCGACAGAATGGGTATGGCTACACCTTC.

CDR3 region: CASSLQGVVSKNIQYF. The CDR3 coding sequence is TGTGCCAGCAGTCTACAGGGGGTCGTTTCCAAAAACATTCAGTACTTC. The gene calls are TRBV27 and TRBJ2-4; 8 positions match TRBD1. Trimming cost V 5 bases and J 2 bases; bases outside gene matches: 8. Germline CDR1 is MNHEY and CDR2 is SMNVEV (reference sequence). The CDR3 is 16 amino acids.

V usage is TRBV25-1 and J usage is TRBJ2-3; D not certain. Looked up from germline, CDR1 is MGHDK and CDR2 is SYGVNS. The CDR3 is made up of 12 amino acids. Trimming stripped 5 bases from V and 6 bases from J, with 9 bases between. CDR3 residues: CASSPGSDTQYF. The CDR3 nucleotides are TGTGCCAGCAGTCCCGGTAGCGATACGCAGTATTTT.

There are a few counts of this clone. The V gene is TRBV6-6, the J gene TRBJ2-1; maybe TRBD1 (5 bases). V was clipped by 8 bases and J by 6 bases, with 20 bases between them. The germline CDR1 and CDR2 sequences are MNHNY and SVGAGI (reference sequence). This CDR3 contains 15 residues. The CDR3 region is CASLTSGIFSNEQFF. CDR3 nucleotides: TGTGCCAGCCTCACCTCAGGGATATTTAGCAATGAGCAGTTCTTC.

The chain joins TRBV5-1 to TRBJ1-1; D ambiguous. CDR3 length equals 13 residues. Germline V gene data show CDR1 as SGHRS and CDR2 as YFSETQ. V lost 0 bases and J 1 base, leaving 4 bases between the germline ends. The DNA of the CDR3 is TGCGCCAGCAGCTTGGCTAGGAACACTGAAGCTTTCTTT. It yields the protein CASSLARNTEAFF.

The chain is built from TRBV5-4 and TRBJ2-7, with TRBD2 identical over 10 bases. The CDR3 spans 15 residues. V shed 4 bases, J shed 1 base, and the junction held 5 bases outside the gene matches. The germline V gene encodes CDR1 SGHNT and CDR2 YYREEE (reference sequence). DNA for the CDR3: TGTGCCAGCAGCCAAAATAGCGGGGGGTCCTACGAGCAGTACTTC. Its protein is CASSQNSGGSYEQYF. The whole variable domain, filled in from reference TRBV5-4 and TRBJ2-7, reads ETGVTQSPTHLIKTRGQQVTLRCSSQSGHNTVSWYQQALGQGPQFIFQYYREEENGRGNFPPRFSGLQFPNYSSELNVNALELDDSALYLCASSQNSGGSYEQYFGPGTRLTVT.